These 2 T cell receptor beta chains came from one sample sequenced in a study of beta chain features in type 1 diabetes. The investigators reverse transcribed all of the isolated RNA, so they sequenced expressed TCRB transcripts. Libraries were prepared by immunoSEQ multiplex PCR; TCRdb keeps only in-frame clonotypes and omits some of them. The sample carries some 220,000 clones, about a tenth recorded once. Sequenced input: central memory CD4+ T cells from blood. These TCRs come from a man between 18 and 29 years old in good health.

The gene calls are TRBV28 and TRBJ2-7, with 7 bases lining up with TRBD1. Germline V gives CDR1 MDHEN, CDR2 SYDVKM. The CDR3 spans 14 residues. V trimming: 8 bases; J trimming: 0 bases; junction bases outside the gene matches: 7. The CDR3 DNA reads as TGTGCCAGCGAATCGACAGGGTCCTCCTACGAGCAGTACTTC. Protein sequence: CASESTGSSYEQYF. Based on the CDR3 plus reference TRBV28 and TRBJ2-7, the full variable domain is DVKVTQSSRYLVKRTGEKVFLECVQDMDHENMFWYRQDPGLGLRLIYFSYDVKMKEKGDIPEGYSVSREKKERFSLILESASTNQTSMYLCASESTGSSYEQYFGPGTRLTVT.

This clone has just a few counts. Written as DNA, the CDR3 is TGCAGCGTTGACTCCTCTGGGGCCAACGTCCTGACTTTC. Translated, it gives CSVDSSGANVLTF. This chain connects TRBV29-1 to TRBJ2-6, with D unclear. In germline, CDR1 is SQVTM, CDR2 ANQGSEA. The V gene lost 3 bases and the J gene lost 0 bases, with 3 bases spanning the gap. CDR3 length: 13 residues.